Listed below are T cell receptor beta chains from one sample, sequenced in a study of cytomegalovirus exposure and HLA in healthy donors. The table came from immunoSEQ multiplex PCR; TCRdb's copy has only in-frame clones and leaves some out. The sample consists of some 170,000 clones, 65% to 75% of them appearing once. Material: PBMCs. The receptors were sampled from a human donor in good health. Each CDR3 is given with its conserved first and last residue. D genes are given only for firm matches.

J: TRBJ1-1
V: TRBV11-2
D: .
CDR3: CASSFGAGNTEAFF

J: TRBJ2-2
V: TRBV6-1
D: TRBD1
CDR3: CASRAGTANTGELFF

J: TRBJ1-1
V: TRBV11-2
D: .
CDR3: CASSTQGAEAFF

J: TRBJ2-7
V: TRBV18
D: .
CDR3: CASSRAIPQGPYEQYF

J: TRBJ1-1
V: TRBV10-1
D: .
CDR3: CASSEGRGTEAFF

J: TRBJ1-1
V: TRBV9
D: .
CDR3: CASSVVSGNEEAFF

J: TRBJ2-7
V: TRBV6-5
D: TRBD1
CDR3: CASSYSGQGSEQYF

J: TRBJ1-5
V: TRBV7-6
D: .
CDR3: CASSLQAPGAGQPQHF

J: TRBJ2-3
V: TRBV19
D: TRBD2
CDR3: CASTQPGTSTADTQYF

J: TRBJ2-1
V: TRBV11-2
D: TRBD1
CDR3: CASSLDDGQVPYNEQFF